Below are 14 T cell receptor beta chains sequenced from a single sample in a study of OX40 agonist ivuxolimab in advanced cancers. TCRdb's table, derived via immunoSEQ multiplex PCR, lists solely in-frame clones and lacks some. The repertoire holds about 85,000 clones, with 65% to 90% as singletons. The specimen was CD4+ or CD8+ T cells sorted from blood, collected in a trial of the OX40 agonist ivuxolimab. These receptors were obtained from an adult with an advanced solid tumor such as melanoma, head and neck, liver or kidney cancer.

V usage is TRBV19 and J usage is TRBJ2-2; 8 bases agree with TRBD1. With 6 bases clipped from V and 8 bases from J, the junction kept 11 bases outside the gene matches. Germline CDR1 reads LNHDA; CDR2 reads SQIVND (reference sequence). This CDR3 has 15 amino acids. The CDR3 DNA sequence: TGTGCCAGTAGGGGGCCCGGGCAGGGGGCAGGGGAGCTGTTTTTT. Residues: CASRGPGQGAGELFF.

V gene TRBV2 combines with J gene TRBJ2-7; TRBD1 matches at 7 bases. The CDR3 has 15 amino acids. Germline trimming cut 6 bases from V and 2 bases from J; bases unmatched to any gene: 10. The V gene's germline CDR1 is SNHLY and CDR2 FYNNEI. CDR3 sequence reads: CASRASQGIAYEQYF. DNA for the CDR3: TGTGCCAGCAGGGCTTCACAGGGGATCGCCTACGAGCAGTACTTC.

The rearrangement joins TRBV6-5 to TRBJ1-6; D is uncertain. Germline CDR1 is MNHEY and CDR2 is SVGAGI. V lost 5 bases and J lost 4, with 9 bases in between. This CDR3 comprises 14 residues. The CDR3 DNA sequence: TGTGCCAGCAGTCGGACGGATTATAATTCACCCCTCCACTTT. Protein sequence: CASSRTDYNSPLHF.

This clone occurred a few times. This chain uses TRBV29-1 with TRBJ2-1; 7 bases map to TRBD1. CDR3 size: 14 residues. Per germline, CDR1 SQVTM and CDR2 ANQGSEA. The V segment lost 5 bases and the J segment 9 bases; nucleotides outside the gene matches: 13. DNA of the CDR3: TGCAGCGTTACCGACAGGGTCCCGAAAAGTGAGCAGTTCTTC. It translates to CSVTDRVPKSEQFF.

This clone was seen just once. The V gene is TRBV5-1, the J gene TRBJ1-2; 8 bases agree with TRBD1. The CDR3 runs 14 residues. Germline-derived CDR1 and CDR2 are SGHRS and YFSETQ. The V and J ends lost 2 bases and 8 bases, in that order; junction bases with no gene match: 8. CDR3 in amino acids: CASSFTDRDLGYTF. Written as DNA, the CDR3 is TGCGCCAGCAGCTTCACGGACAGGGATTTAGGCTACACCTTC.

The V and J genes are TRBV5-1 and TRBJ2-3; D is ambiguous. The CDR3 is 14 amino acids. V lost 6 bases and J lost 0, with 11 bases in between. The germline CDR1 and CDR2 sequences are SGHRS and YFSETQ. The CDR3 DNA follows: TGCGCCAGCACCCGTATTTCTAGCACAGATACGCAGTATTTT. Amino acid sequence: CASTRISSTDTQYF. Filled out from reference TRBV5-1 and TRBJ2-3, the complete variable domain reads KAGVTQTPRYLIKTRGQQVTLSCSPISGHRSVSWYQQTPGQGLQFLFEYFSETQRNKGNFPGRFSGRQFSNSRSEMNVSTLELGDSALYLCASTRISSTDTQYFGPGTRLTVL.

The table lists this clone with a few counts. The rearrangement uses TRBV28 and TRBJ1-2; 12 nucleotides agree with TRBD1. After removal of 4 bases from V and 5 bases from J, the junction contained 11 bases not matched to a gene. The germline CDR1 and CDR2 sequences are MDHEN and SYDVKM. This CDR3 comprises 17 residues. The DNA for the CDR3 is TGTGCCAGCAGTTGGCAGGGGACAGGGGGCGCAGGTTATGGCTACACCTTC. Translation gives CASSWQGTGGAGYGYTF.

The V call is TRBV7-3, the J call TRBJ2-3; the match to TRBD2 covers 8 bases. This CDR3 contains 13 residues. From germline, CDR1 is SGHTA and CDR2 FQGTGA. Germline trimming cut 5 bases from V and 9 bases from J; bases unmatched to any gene: 7. CDR3 in DNA: TGTGCCAGCAGCGCCCCCGGCGGGGGGACGCAGTATTTT. Protein: CASSAPGGGTQYF.

This clone was observed a single time. V gene TRBV7-2 combines with J gene TRBJ2-1, with D hard to call. Trimming removed 4 bases from V and 0 bases from J, with 10 bases in between. Germline V gene sequence: CDR1 SGHTA, CDR2 FQGNSA. The CDR3 has 15 residues. The CDR3 bases are TGTGCCAGCAGCTCGACTTATAGCTCCTACAATGAGCAGTTCTTC. Translation: CASSSTYSSYNEQFF.

The CDR3 DNA is TGCGCCAGCAGCTTGGACCGGGCAGATAGCAATCAGCCCCAGCATTTT. Amino acids: CASSLDRADSNQPQHF. The gene calls are TRBV5-1 and TRBJ1-5; D gene unclear. Germline V gene lookup returns CDR1 SGHRS and CDR2 YFSETQ. Trimming cost V 0 bases and J 0 bases, with 10 bases left between them. The length of the CDR3 is 16 residues.

This chain uses TRBV18 with TRBJ2-1; possible D gene TRBD2, 5 bases. The CDR3 contains 17 residues. V lost 6 bases, J lost 0 bases, and 18 bases lay in between. Germline assignment: CDR1 KGHSH and CDR2 LQKENI. In DNA form, the CDR3 reads TGTGCCAGCTCCCCCCCCAACGGGGTTAACTCCTACAATGAGCAGTTCTTC. It translates to CASSPPNGVNSYNEQFF. Looking up the rest from reference TRBV18 and TRBJ2-1 gives the full variable domain: NAGVMQNPRHLVRRRGQEARLRCSPMKGHSHVYWYRQLPEEGLKFMVYLQKENIIDESGMPKERFSAEFPKEGPSILRIQQVVRGDSAAYFCASSPPNGVNSYNEQFFGPGTRLTVL.

By proportion, this clone is medium-sized. The chain is built from TRBV6-6 and TRBJ1-3; D gene uncertain. The length of the CDR3 is 14 residues. V was trimmed by 2 bases and J by 3 bases, leaving 8 bases between them. The V gene's germline CDR1 is MNHNY and CDR2 SVGAGI (reference sequence). CDR3 DNA sequence: TGTGCCAGCAGTTACACTACAAGTGGAAACACCATATATTTT. Translated: CASSYTTSGNTIYF.

This clone came up once. This chain connects TRBV9 to TRBJ2-2; a possible D gene is TRBD2 (5 bases). V lost 3 bases, J lost 3 bases, and 12 bases lay in between. This CDR3 is 15 amino acids long. The germline gives CDR1 SGDLS, CDR2 YYNGEE. CDR3 sequence: CASSARRTDTGELFF. DNA for the CDR3: TGTGCCAGCAGCGCCCGCCGGACTGACACCGGGGAGCTGTTTTTT.

V and J are TRBV2 and TRBJ1-5; 8 nucleotides align to TRBD1. The CDR3 length is 13 residues. V shed 5 bases and J 6 bases; nucleotides not matched to a gene: 3. The germline V gene has CDR1 SNHLY and CDR2 FYNNEI. The CDR3 DNA reads as TGTGCCAGCAGTACAGACAGGGGTCAGCCCCAGCATTTT. The encoded protein is CASSTDRGQPQHF.